This T cell receptor (beta chain) was captured by sequencing in a study of T cell responses to AZD1222 COVID-19 vaccine. As for the study in general: Second-dose timings of about 4 or about 12 weeks were pooled.

Germline V gene lookup returns CDR1 SGHDT and CDR2 YYEEEE. With V trimmed by 5 bases and J by 2 bases, 10 bases remained unmatched. There are 18 residues in the CDR3. The table came from immunoSEQ multiplex PCR; TCRdb's copy has only in-frame clones and leaves some out. The profile covers roughly 150,000 clones, with 70% to 90% appearing a single time and around 7.8% taken by the ten largest. As regards this clone: Its specificity is not known.

Findings of the study overall: Seropositive AZD1222 recipients at baseline numbered only five or six. A reported finding is that nearly half of spike-specific TCRs target unmutated variant regions. Vaccine-associated CD4 TCRs ranged over spike, dominating at 160-218 and 743-854.

The sample in question was peripheral blood, obtained on day 0 of AZD1222 vaccination. The chain is built from TRBV5-6 and TRBJ2-3, with TRBD2 identical over 14 bases. This TCR was sampled from an adult in good health. The CDR3 here is CASRFRTSGRRLTDTQYF. DNA for the CDR3: TGTGCCAGCAGATTTAGGACTAGCGGGAGGAGACTCACAGATACGCAGTATTTT.